This T cell receptor (beta chain) originates from a study of shared clonotypes between healthy human individuals. J lost 8 bases, V lost 3 bases, and 13 bases had no gene match. The CDR3 consists of 17 residues. Germline CDR1 LNHDA, CDR2 SQIVND (reference sequence). Source study methods: As immunoSEQ supplied junction-only sequences (without quality scores), filtering differed. Sequencing was performed with immunoSEQ multiplex PCR; in TCRdb, only in-frame clones are kept and a portion is missing. V, J and clone size derive from that table, while D and trimming were established from the DNA sequence. The table lists 230,000 or so clones, 50% to 75% of them singletons. Of note for this clone: As yet, its antigen is unknown.

The study's findings and limits: A few donors had around 5% of their naive CD4 clonotypes in common.

Sequenced: memory CD4+ T cells sorted from blood. Sample subset: CD45RA-negative fraction. This TCR was sampled from a man aged 25-45 years in good health. The gene calls are TRBV19 and TRBJ2-2, with 9 bases identical to TRBD2. The CDR3 is CASSMVGGRARTGELFF. Written as DNA, the CDR3 is TGTGCCAGTAGTATGGTAGGCGGGAGGGCCAGAACTGGGGAGCTGTTTTTT.